The present T cell receptor (beta chain) was sequenced within a study of shared clonotypes between healthy human individuals. Study-level findings and limits: Generally, estimated richness proved larger in naive subsets than it did in memory subsets. Generation of non-shared clonotypes was less probable than generation of clonotypes shared by all four donors.

V was trimmed by 9 bases and J by 6 bases, leaving 10 bases between them. This CDR3 region has 11 residues. Germline CDR1 and CDR2: SGHRS and YFSETQ. Naive CD8 cells lacked CD45RO and underwent positive selection for CCR7, leaving out terminally differentiated effector memory CD45RA+ cells. With regard to this clone: Its cognate antigen is unknown.

Profiled with immunoSEQ multiplex PCR; TCRdb holds only in-frame clones, not every one. The sample consists of about 580,000 clones, 98% of them appearing once. This chain connects TRBV5-1 to TRBJ2-1; no clear D. This receptor was obtained from a man in his thirties or forties in good health. The sample was naive CD8+ T cells sorted from blood. The CDR3 DNA reads TGCGCCACCCAGGTAGGCAATGAGCAGTTCTTC. Protein product: CATQVGNEQFF. The whole variable domain, remainder taken from reference TRBV5-1 and TRBJ2-1, is KAGVTQTPRYLIKTRGQQVTLSCSPISGHRSVSWYQQTPGQGLQFLFEYFSETQRNKGNFPGRFSGRQFSNSRSEMNVSTLELGDSALYLCATQVGNEQFFGPGTRLTVL.